This TCR beta chain came from a study of PD-L1 blockade in urothelial cancer (dated by TCRdb to about 2017). General notes on the study: Every patient began therapy around 2014 and was given atezolizumab 1,200 mg intravenously every 3 weeks. Blood samples gave median yields of approximately 130,000 T cells and 80,000 to 90,000 unique TCRs, along with a median clonality of 0.080. About 90% of the 29 patients were males with bladder-origin urothelial cancer, and 18 of 29 reported a prior smoking history. An ECOG performance status of 0 or 1 was recorded for the patients, and 0 to 3 prior chemotherapy regimens had been received by the patients. TCR sequencing covered pretreatment tumor samples and matched, serially collected peripheral blood taken before and after atezolizumab treatment. In the same patients, pretreatment tumors underwent whole exome sequencing and RNA sequencing in addition to TCR sequencing. Pretreatment blood TCR-seq was available for about 27 patients, at least one posttreatment blood collection was obtained for 25 or so patients, and tumor TCR-seq was available for 25 or so patients. About 10 patients achieved durable clinical benefit and around 19 did not. Durable clinical benefit was defined as a progression-free survival longer than 6 months, and TCR features were additionally tested against progression-free survival and overall survival. Blood samples were analyzed 3 weeks after the start of treatment (second dose) and 6 weeks after the start of treatment. The study was an exploratory multi-omic analysis of somatic, immune and clinical correlates of response to PD-L1 blockade with atezolizumab in urothelial cancer.

Comment on this clone: Its recognized antigen is unknown. No base-level quality is on record; no much larger clone is a single base apart.

What the work shows at the level of the full study, not this receptor alone: A pretreatment peripheral blood TCR clonality below the median was linked to improved progression-free and overall survival. Small sample size (n ≈ 28) and many exploratory analyses mean the results are intended to be hypothesis-generating. Greater expansion of tumor-associated TCR clones in peripheral blood 3 weeks after the start of treatment was observed in patients with durable benefit (n ≈ 20, p = 0.022).

The time point label here, explained by the study, means: pretreatment peripheral blood. A total of approximately 27 patients with locally advanced or metastatic urothelial carcinoma, treated at Memorial Sloan Kettering on a trial protocol, made up the cohort. Peripheral blood mononuclear cells were collected from each patient pretreatment and during treatment, giving between 1 and 8 total time points per patient. The Qiagen DNeasy Blood extraction kit was used to purify genomic DNA from total PBMCs and tumor samples. PBMCs were collected pretreatment and during treatment, and were isolated and stored as previously described. Synthetic TCR analog templates were spiked into each PCR so that absolute template abundance could be estimated from read counts. The immunoSEQ assay was used to amplify TCRbeta CDR3 regions from genomic DNA with bias-controlled V and J gene primers. Sequencing of rearranged TCRbeta segments was done at approximately 20X coverage. Concerning the study's data processing: Clustering was used to correct sequencing errors, and CDR3s were annotated against IMGT to assign V, D and J genes. Only productive TCRbeta rearrangements were used in downstream analyses, excluding out-of-frame or stop-codon sequences. Clonality was computed as one minus Shannon entropy normalized by the log of the number of unique productive sequences. Clones differing between time points or between blood and tumor were identified using Fisher's exact test with Benjamini-Hochberg correction, with an adjusted p below 0.01 applied as the threshold. TCRdb provides this immuneACCESS table in a form limited to in-frame rearrangements. Some clones are lacking; in checked studies, under half of them reflect an unresolved V gene, and why the rest are absent is not known. Clone size and V and J calls were adopted from that table, with D and trimming inferred from the DNA. The sample includes 70,000 to 95,000 clones, with 80% to 85% observed a single time. The ten largest clonotypes hold roughly 2% of the sample.

This receptor was obtained from a man aged 55-75 years with urothelial cancer. Sequencing used PBMCs, obtained around atezolizumab (anti-PD-L1) treatment.

The base sequence is TGCGCCAGCAGCCAAGATTCGGCGGGGGGCTATGGCTACACCTTC. This encodes CASSQDSAGGYGYTF. In this chain, TRBV4-1 is recombined with TRBJ1-2; the D region possibly corresponds to TRBD1 (5 bases align). V and J lose 0 bases and 4 bases, and a span of 12 bases separates them. The CDR3 contains 15 residues, cysteine and phenylalanine counted. The DNA shown is the 45-base CDR3, in frame from base 1. The germline V gene specifies MGHRA as CDR1 and YSYEKL as CDR2.